This T cell receptor (beta chain) is from a study of blood T cell repertoires in COVID-19. Data came from immunoSEQ multiplex PCR; TCRdb stores just in-frame clones and leaves some out. The profile covers 300,000 to 400,000 clones, with about 86% appearing a single time and about 4.2% taken by the ten largest. The CDR3 extends over 14 amino acids. CDR1 is MNHEY and CDR2 is SVGAGI in the germline V gene. V trimming: 7 bases; J trimming: 0 bases; junction bases outside the gene matches: 5. This TCR was sampled from a woman in her 40s with acute COVID-19. Sequenced sample: PBMCs or T cells enriched from blood (not recorded which). The chain uses TRBV6-5 and TRBJ2-7, with TRBD2 identical over 8 bases. CDR3: CASTPGGSSYEQYF. The CDR3 DNA reads as TGTGCCAGCACCCCGGGAGGGTCCTCCTACGAGCAGTACTTC.